These T cell receptor beta chains were read from a single sample in a study of control samples from healthy donors and cancer patients. Sequencing was performed with immunoSEQ multiplex PCR; in TCRdb, only in-frame clones are kept and a portion is missing. The sample has about 150,000 clones, 94% seen once. The specimen was blood. These receptors originate from a man aged 40-49 years in good health. The CDR3 runs from the conserved cysteine through the conserved F or W. A D gene is named only where the DNA matches it firmly. A row's size may be missing; if present it is once, few, many or a size class.

CDR3 length	V gene	clone size	D gene	J gene	CDR3 DNA	CDR3 protein
14	TRBV19	-	TRBD1	TRBJ2-3	TGTGCCAGTAGATCCGGACAGGCTGCAGATACGCAGTATTTT	CASRSGQAADTQYF
12	TRBV7-8	-	-	TRBJ2-7	TGTGCCAGCAGCCATCCGCCAATCGAGCAGTACTTC	CASSHPPIEQYF
15	TRBV5-5	few	TRBD1	TRBJ1-2	TGTGCCAGCAGCTTGTGGGGGGGACAGTCCCATGGCTACACCTTC	CASSLWGGQSHGYTF
16	TRBV7-8	once	TRBD1	TRBJ1-2	TGTGCCAGCAGCCCTATTGGACAGGGGAGATTCGGTGGCTACACCTTC	CASSPIGQGRFGGYTF
15	TRBV6-1	once	-	TRBJ1-3	TGTGCCAGCAGTGAACCCCCAGGGAGGGGAAACACCATATATTTT	CASSEPPGRGNTIYF
15	TRBV4-1	-	-	TRBJ1-2	TGCGCCAGCAGCCAGGCCAGTGAAAGGGGCTATGGCTACACCTTC	CASSQASERGYGYTF
15	TRBV4-3	-	-	TRBJ1-1	TGCGCCAGCAGCCAAGATCTCAGACAGGACACTGAAGCTTTCTTT	CASSQDLRQDTEAFF
15	TRBV6-5	-	TRBD1	TRBJ1-3	TGTGCCAGCAGCCCCGGGACAGGCTCTGGAAACACCATATATTTT	CASSPGTGSGNTIYF
13	TRBV5-6	once	-	TRBJ2-1	TGTGCCAGCAGCTTTCCCGGGTACAATGAGCAGTTCTTC	CASSFPGYNEQFF
12	TRBV7-9	-	-	TRBJ1-3	TGTGCCAGCAGCTTGCCTGGAAACACCATATATTTT	CASSLPGNTIYF
14	TRBV6-4	-	-	TRBJ2-1	TGTGCCAGCAGTGGAAGACGGAGCCTGAATGAGCAGTTCTTC	CASSGRRSLNEQFF
13	TRBV11-2	-	-	TRBJ1-1	TGTGCCAGCACGGGGGTATTTAACACTGAAGCTTTCTTT	CASTGVFNTEAFF
14	TRBV5-1	-	-	TRBJ2-3	TGCGCCAGCAGCCCCCGACAGAGCACAGATACGCAGTATTTT	CASSPRQSTDTQYF
15	TRBV5-1	once	TRBD1	TRBJ1-5	TGCGCCAGCAGCATCTCAGGGGGGATGGGTCAGCCCCAGCATTTT	CASSISGGMGQPQHF
14	TRBV2	-	-	TRBJ1-4	TGTGCCAGCAGTGAGGCAGGGGTGAATGAAAAACTGTTTTTT	CASSEAGVNEKLFF
13	TRBV27	-	-	TRBJ2-2	TGTGCCAGCAGTTTGTCCAGCACCGGGGAGCTGTTTTTT	CASSLSSTGELFF
12	TRBV27	-	-	TRBJ2-7	TGTGCCAGCAGTGCGGTGGGAGGCGAGCAGTACTTC	CASSAVGGEQYF
15	TRBV11-1	-	TRBD1	TRBJ1-5	TGTGCCAGCAGCCCTGACAGGGGTAGCAATCAGCCCCAGCATTTT	CASSPDRGSNQPQHF
13	TRBV18	-	-	TRBJ1-2	TGTGCCAGCTCACCACAGGAGGACTATGGCTACACCTTC	CASSPQEDYGYTF
16	TRBV7-7	-	TRBD2	TRBJ2-5	TGTGCCAGCAGCCCCCTGGGTAGCGGGGCGCAAGAGACCCAGTACTTC	CASSPLGSGAQETQYF
11	TRBV20-1	-	-	TRBJ1-2	TGCAGTGCTAGAGCAGGGCTGGGCTACACCTTC	CSARAGLGYTF
12	TRBV7-2	-	-	TRBJ1-2	TGTGCCAGCAGCTTAGCCCTCCCGTATTACACCTTC	CASSLALPYYTF
14	TRBV7-9	-	TRBD1	TRBJ1-1	TGTGCCAGCAGCTTAGCCTCAGGGGGACCTGAAGCTTTCTTT	CASSLASGGPEAFF
15	TRBV5-1	-	-	TRBJ1-2	TGCGCCAGCAGCTTGGGAACGGTTACTAACTATGGCTACACCTTC	CASSLGTVTNYGYTF
14	TRBV5-4	-	TRBD1	TRBJ1-4	TGTGCCAGCAGCAAGGGACAGAGGAATGAAAAACTGTTTTTT	CASSKGQRNEKLFF
13	TRBV19	once	-	TRBJ1-2	TGTGCCAGTAGTATAGCCCCACAGGATGGCTACACCTTC	CASSIAPQDGYTF
18	TRBV4-1	-	-	TRBJ2-3	TGCGCCAGCAGCCAAGAATCTTTTCTAGCGTCTCCCACAGATACGCAGTATTTT	CASSQESFLASPTDTQYF
11	TRBV6-4	-	-	TRBJ1-1	TGTGCCAGCAGGAGGGGAACTGAAGCTTTCTTT	CASRRGTEAFF
16	TRBV27	once	-	TRBJ1-6	TGTGCCAGCAGTGATCAGGGAAGCTCCTATAATTCACCCCTCCACTTT	CASSDQGSSYNSPLHF
13	TRBV4-1	-	-	TRBJ2-1	TGCGCCGTCAGGGGTACCCTTTACAATGAGCAGTTCTTC	CAVRGTLYNEQFF
13	TRBV7-3	-	-	TRBJ1-2	TGTGCCAGCAGCTTATCAGGGGCGGGAGGCTACACCTTC	CASSLSGAGGYTF
17	TRBV6-1	-	TRBD1	TRBJ1-1	TGTGCCAGCAGTGAATGGGTGGGGGATTCGACAGGGTCTGAAGCTTTCTTT	CASSEWVGDSTGSEAFF
14	TRBV28	-	-	TRBJ2-1	TGTGCCAGCAGCCCCTCGACAGGCAACAATGAGCAGTTCTTC	CASSPSTGNNEQFF
14	TRBV9	-	TRBD1	TRBJ1-2	TGTGCCAGCAGCGCGGGACAGACTCAGCACAGCTACACCTTC	CASSAGQTQHSYTF
16	TRBV6-6	-	-	TRBJ2-2	TGTGCCAGCAGTTCTGGACAGAGAGCGAACACCGGGGAGCTGTTTTTT	CASSSGQRANTGELFF
13	TRBV29-1	-	TRBD1	TRBJ2-2	TGCAGCGCTGGGGACAGGGGCACCGGGGAGCTGTTTTTT	CSAGDRGTGELFF
16	TRBV2	-	TRBD2	TRBJ2-5	TGTGCCAGCAGTGAAGGGAGGACTAGCGGACAAGAGACCCAGTACTTC	CASSEGRTSGQETQYF
13	TRBV24-1	-	-	TRBJ2-5	TGTGCCACCAGTCAGGGGGGACAAGAGACCCAGTACTTC	CATSQGGQETQYF
14	TRBV7-3	once	TRBD2	TRBJ2-2	TGTGCCAGCAGCTTAGCGGGGGGCACCGGGGAGCTGTTTTTT	CASSLAGGTGELFF
15	TRBV28	-	TRBD1	TRBJ1-5	TGTGCCAGCAGCTTTACAGGGGCCCGCAATCAGCCCCAGCATTTT	CASSFTGARNQPQHF
15	TRBV19	-	TRBD1	TRBJ2-2	TGTGCCAGTAGTATTGGGACAGGGCGGACCGGGGAGCTGTTTTTT	CASSIGTGRTGELFF
16	TRBV28	-	TRBD2	TRBJ2-1	TGTGCCAGCAGTTTACTTACTAGCGGGGGGGACAATGAGCAGTTCTTC	CASSLLTSGGDNEQFF
15	TRBV21-1	-	-	TRBJ1-3	TGTGCCAGCAGCGGCCGCAGGGAGTCTGGAAACACCATATATTTT	CASSGRRESGNTIYF
13	TRBV10-2	-	-	TRBJ1-5	TGCGCCAGCGGCGAGGGCCCCGGGCAGCCCCAGCATTTT	CASGEGPGQPQHF
14	TRBV6-2/TRBV6-3	-	TRBD1	TRBJ1-5	TGTGCCAGCAGCCGGACAGGGGTTAGTCAGCCCCAGCATTTT	CASSRTGVSQPQHF
14	TRBV5-1	once	TRBD1	TRBJ2-7	TGCGCCAGCAGCTCCCGGGACAGGGAAATAGAGCAGTACTTC	CASSSRDREIEQYF
12	TRBV19	-	-	TRBJ1-1	TGTGCCAGTAGTTCGGGACCCCTATTAGCTTTCTTT	CASSSGPLLAFF
14	TRBV4-2	-	-	TRBJ1-2	TGTGCCAGCAGCCCGGGACTTTCCCCGTATGGCTACACCTTC	CASSPGLSPYGYTF
13	TRBV7-8	-	-	TRBJ1-1	TGTGCCAGCAGCTACCGGGGAGGGACTGAAGCTTTCTTT	CASSYRGGTEAFF
15	TRBV19	-	TRBD1	TRBJ1-2	TGTGCCAGTAGTATGGAATACCAGGGGGCCTATGGCTACACCTTC	CASSMEYQGAYGYTF
13	TRBV19	-	-	TRBJ1-1	TGTGCCAGTAGTATGAGCGGGAACACTGAAGCTTTCTTT	CASSMSGNTEAFF
15	TRBV6-5	-	-	TRBJ2-1	TGTGCCAGCAGTTACGCAGGGGGGGCCTACAATGAGCAGTTCTTC	CASSYAGGAYNEQFF
14	TRBV7-2	-	-	TRBJ1-1	TGTGCCAGCAGCCTAGGAGGGCTGAACACTGAAGCTTTCTTT	CASSLGGLNTEAFF
18	TRBV4-3	-	TRBD1	TRBJ1-3	TGCGCCAGCAGCCAGGCTACACAGGGGCGAAACTCTGGAAACACCATATATTTT	CASSQATQGRNSGNTIYF
17	TRBV9	once	TRBD1	TRBJ2-6	TGTGCCAGCAGCCTGACAGGGGACCCCTCTGGGGCCAACGTCCTGACTTTC	CASSLTGDPSGANVLTF
15	TRBV2	-	-	TRBJ1-1	TGTGCCAGCAGCACAACGGGACACTTCAACACTGAAGCTTTCTTT	CASSTTGHFNTEAFF
13	TRBV3-1/TRBV3-2	-	-	TRBJ1-1	TGTGCCAGCAGCCAAGATTGGGGGGGAAGAGCTTTCTTT	CASSQDWGGRAFF